This T cell receptor (beta chain) was observed in a study of neoadjuvant nivolumab and ipilimumab in lung cancer (dated by TCRdb to 2018 to 2020). With regard to the full study: Nivolumab was given at 3 mg/kg intravenously on days 1, 15 and 29, and the combination arm added ipilimumab 1 mg/kg on day 1 only. The major pathologic response (MPR) rate in the intention-to-treat population in each study arm was designated as the primary trial endpoint. TCR repertoires in pretherapy (baseline) peripheral blood were compared with TCR repertoires in tumors resected at surgery after neoadjuvant immune checkpoint blockade. Matched pretherapy and resected tumor pairs were analyzed for seven patients: four treated with nivolumab and three with nivolumab plus ipilimumab. The trial treated approximately 46 patients with operable NSCLC: roughly 23 were randomized to nivolumab monotherapy and 21 to nivolumab plus ipilimumab.

This clone was seen only a few times. No cognate antigen has been identified for it. No base quality values were provided; no much bigger clone lies one nucleotide off. Study-level results and caveats: TCR richness in pretherapy blood showed a positive correlation with richness in tumors resected after neoadjuvant therapy (Spearman R ≈ 0.8). Tumor T-cell richness and clonality rose from pretherapy to surgery in three of three dual-therapy tumors but in only two of four nivolumab-treated tumors. No significant correlation was found between TCR clonality and pathologic tumor regression, and only one major-pathologic-response sample was available for the clonality analysis. TCR sequencing was performed in a small number of samples. Greater TCR richness and clonality were observed in resected tumors than in tumor-adjacent uninvolved lung, and increases were observed in more dual-therapy-treated tumors.

In light of the paper, this sample's time point label describes: pretherapy, before neoadjuvant immune checkpoint inhibitors. The samples were obtained from NEOSTAR, a phase 2 randomized trial that tested neoadjuvant nivolumab or nivolumab plus ipilimumab, followed by surgery, in operable NSCLC. Libraries were built with the immunoSEQ multiplex PCR assay. In the original analysis: Richness and clonality were used to summarize the repertoires, and clones that significantly expanded or contracted between pre- and post-therapy samples were identified. TCRdb mirrors the immuneACCESS table, restricted to in-frame sequences. Some clones are absent from its copies; in checked studies, under half trace to an unresolved V gene, and the reason for the others is unknown. Clonal size and the V and J genes are those of that table, whereas D and trimming came from the DNA. This sample gives about 38,000 clones in total; 89% of them show up just once. The ten largest clones add up to approximately 3.3% of the sample.

Source: peripheral blood, taken before neoadjuvant nivolumab, alone or with ipilimumab. The clonotype was recovered from an adult with non-small cell lung cancer.

The DNA is TGTGCCAGCAGCTTGGTGGACCGCTTCTATGGCTACACCTTC. It codes for CASSLVDRFYGYTF. Recombination connected TRBV5-5 to TRBJ1-2, with no confidently assigned D gene. V is shortened by 0 bases, J by 4 bases, and the region joining them spans 10 bases. The CDR3, cysteine through phenylalanine, is 14 amino acids long. Only the CDR3 region is kept as DNA, spanning 42 bases read in frame from base 1. Per the germline V gene (reference sequence), SGHKS is the CDR1 and YYEKEE is the CDR2.